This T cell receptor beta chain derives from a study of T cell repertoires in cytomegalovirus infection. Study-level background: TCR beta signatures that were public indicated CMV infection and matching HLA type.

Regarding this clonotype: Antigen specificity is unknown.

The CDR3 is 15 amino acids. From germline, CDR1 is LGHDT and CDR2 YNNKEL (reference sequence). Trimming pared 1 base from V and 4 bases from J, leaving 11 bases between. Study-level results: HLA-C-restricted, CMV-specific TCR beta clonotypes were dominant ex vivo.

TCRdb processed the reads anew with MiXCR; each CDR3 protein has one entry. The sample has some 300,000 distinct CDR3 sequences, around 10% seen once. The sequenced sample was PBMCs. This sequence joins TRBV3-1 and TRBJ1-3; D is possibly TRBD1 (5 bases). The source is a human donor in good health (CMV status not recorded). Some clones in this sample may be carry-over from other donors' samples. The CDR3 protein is CASSQVGGEGNTIYF. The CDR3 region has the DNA TGTGCCAGCAGCCAAGTGGGGGGAGAAGGAAACACCATATATTTT.